This TCR beta chain comes out of a study of cytomegalovirus exposure and HLA in healthy donors. About the research overall: From 150 million to 200 million T cells, an earlier analysis saw 117 million unique TCR beta sequences. Overall study results and limits: Later on, a genetic analysis was performed. It linked a missense variant in DCLRE1C with V- and J-gene trimming of TCR beta. In an earlier analysis, most TCR beta V segments were productive about 90% or about 30% of the time.

Germline V CDR1 and CDR2: SNHLY, FYNNEI. This CDR3 spans 15 amino acids. J lost 3 bases, V lost 2 bases, and 5 bases had no gene match. This PCR relied on a set of 60 Vbeta primers and 13 Jbeta primers. TCRdb keeps only in-frame clones here, not all; method: immunoSEQ multiplex PCR. The data hold more than 110,000 clones, with around 80% observed a single time. Remarks on this clone: Antigen specificity is unknown.

Sequencing used PBMCs. J is TRBJ2-7 and V is TRBV2, with 9 bases lining up with TRBD2. This sequence was found in a man under 40 in good health and CMV-seropositive. The CDR3 reads CASSERRLADYEQYF. CDR3 sequence (DNA): TGTGCCAGCAGTGAACGACGACTAGCGGACTACGAGCAGTACTTC.